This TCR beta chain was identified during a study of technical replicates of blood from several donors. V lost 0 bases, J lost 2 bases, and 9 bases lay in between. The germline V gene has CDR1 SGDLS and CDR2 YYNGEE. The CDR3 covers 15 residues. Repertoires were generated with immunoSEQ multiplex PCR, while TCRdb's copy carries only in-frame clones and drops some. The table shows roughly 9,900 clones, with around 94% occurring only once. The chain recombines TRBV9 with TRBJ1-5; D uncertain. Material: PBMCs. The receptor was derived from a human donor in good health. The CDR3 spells CASSVGPTGNQPQHF. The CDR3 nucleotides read TGTGCCAGCAGCGTAGGCCCCACAGGCAATCAGCCCCAGCATTTT.